The 31 T cell receptor beta chains below were found in one sample sequenced in a study of cytomegalovirus exposure and HLA in healthy donors. PCR employed 60 Vbeta and 13 Jbeta primers. TCRdb's table, derived via immunoSEQ multiplex PCR, lists solely in-frame clones and lacks some. The data show roughly 120,000 clones, 65% seen once. Sequenced material: PBMCs. The receptors shown here come from a woman in her 40s in good health and CMV-seropositive.

This chain joins TRBV29-1 and TRBJ2-7; D gene unclear. The CDR3 runs to 12 residues. From germline, CDR1 is SQVTM and CDR2 ANQGSEA. Trimming shortened V by 0 bases and J by 3 bases, and 6 bases separated the two germline ends. CDR3 amino acids: CSVEDTNYEQYF. The DNA for the CDR3 is TGCAGCGTTGAAGATACTAACTACGAGCAGTACTTC.

This chain joins TRBV14 and TRBJ1-4; possibly TRBD1 for D (6 bases). The CDR3 is 14 residues long. V dropped 5 bases and J dropped 4 bases, with 11 bases sitting between them. The germline CDR1 and CDR2 sequences are SGHDN and FVKESK. The CDR3 DNA reads as TGTGCCAGCAGCGAGAGGGGGATTAATGAAAAACTGTTTTTT. As protein: CASSERGINEKLFF.

This chain links TRBV7-2 with TRBJ2-4, with D possibly matching TRBD2 (5 bases). V dropped 0 bases and J dropped 8 bases, with 14 bases sitting between them. This CDR3 is built from 15 residues. Germline V gene lookup returns CDR1 SGHTA and CDR2 FQGNSA. The CDR3 DNA reads TGTGCCAGCAGCTTAGCGTTGGACTGGGGAGACATTCAGTACTTC. Its protein is CASSLALDWGDIQYF.

The chain combines TRBV18 with TRBJ2-7; 9 nucleotides align to TRBD2. The length of the CDR3 is 16 residues. CDR1 and CDR2 (germline): KGHSH, LQKENI. Trimming cost V 6 bases and J 2 bases; bases outside gene matches: 11. CDR3 sequence: CASSVLEAGGPYEQYF. The CDR3 nucleotides read TGTGCCAGCTCCGTTCTTGAGGCGGGAGGGCCCTACGAGCAGTACTTC.

This chain connects TRBV9 to TRBJ2-5; 8 bases fit TRBD1. The trim removed 3 bases at V and 4 bases at J, leaving 8 bases unmatched. The CDR3 has 15 residues. Germline V gene sequence: CDR1 SGDLS, CDR2 YYNGEE. DNA for the CDR3: TGTGCCAGCAGCGCCGGGACAGGCCGTGTAGAGACCCAGTACTTC. Its protein product is CASSAGTGRVETQYF.

This chain links TRBV27 with TRBJ2-6, with D perhaps TRBD1 (5 bases). V lost 2 bases to trimming and J lost 17 bases, with 19 bases between them. The CDR3 runs 14 residues. CDR1 is MNHEY, CDR2 SMNVEV, per germline (reference sequence). CDR3 amino acids: CASSLVGAAAVLTF. The DNA of the CDR3 is TGTGCCAGCAGTTTAGTTGGGGCGGCCGCCGTATTGACTTTC. The entire variable domain, with the rest obtained from reference TRBV27 and TRBJ2-6, is as follows: EAQVTQNPRYLITVTGKKLTVTCSQNMNHEYMSWYRQDPGLGLRQIYYSMNVEVTDKGDVPEGYKVSRKEKRNFPLILESPSPNQTSLYFCASSLVGAAAVLTFGAGSRLTVL.

The rearrangement joins TRBV5-1 to TRBJ2-2, with 9 bases matching TRBD2. J gave up 0 bases and V 6 bases, and 9 bases lay outside the gene matches. Germline values: CDR1 SGHRS, CDR2 YFSETQ. The CDR3 extends over 17 amino acids. As DNA, the CDR3 is TGCGCCAGCACTAAAACGACTAGCGGATCGAACACCGGGGAGCTGTTTTTT. It yields the protein CASTKTTSGSNTGELFF.

The rearrangement uses TRBV5-6 and TRBJ2-2, with 11 bases fitting TRBD2. Germline V gene data show CDR1 as SGHDT and CDR2 as YYEEEE. This CDR3 is 16 amino acids long. J was trimmed by 6 bases and V by 4 bases; bases with no gene match: 8. CDR3 residues: CASSGELAGVSGELFF. CDR3 DNA: TGTGCCAGCAGCGGGGAACTAGCGGGAGTCTCCGGGGAGCTGTTTTTT.

This clone was seen a few times. The chain is built from TRBV27 and TRBJ1-1, with D uncertain. The V and J ends lost 6 bases and 4 bases respectively, with 15 bases between them. The CDR3 has 14 residues. Germline CDR1 is MNHEY and CDR2 is SMNVEV (reference sequence). Here the CDR3 reads CASRSEWAGTEAFF. The CDR3 nucleotides are TGTGCCAGCAGGTCCGAGTGGGCTGGCACTGAAGCTTTCTTT.

This clone was observed a few times. The J gene is TRBJ1-3, the V gene TRBV7-9; tentatively, D is TRBD1 (5 bases). Per germline, CDR1 SEHNR and CDR2 FQNEAQ (reference sequence). V was pared by 5 bases and J by 2 bases, with 13 bases between. The CDR3 loop spans 15 amino acids. Written as DNA, the CDR3 is TGTGCCAGCAGCCGTAGGACATCGGCTGGAAACACCATATATTTT. It encodes CASSRRTSAGNTIYF.

This chain links TRBV14 with TRBJ2-1, with D uncertain. In germline, CDR1 is SGHDN, CDR2 FVKESK. This CDR3 has 13 amino acids. Trimming took off 5 bases at V and 10 bases at J, with 15 bases between the two ends. The CDR3 loop reads CASSGNGYGEQFF. CDR3 nucleotide sequence: TGTGCCAGCAGCGGAAACGGATACGGGGAGCAGTTCTTC.

This sequence joins TRBV18 and TRBJ1-1, with 8 bases matching TRBD1. In germline, CDR1 is KGHSH, CDR2 LQKENI. The CDR3 is made up of 14 amino acids. J was trimmed by 1 base and V by 6 bases; bases with no gene match: 4. The CDR3 DNA follows: TGTGCCAGCTCGCCAGGACAGGGGAACACTGAAGCTTTCTTT. Protein sequence: CASSPGQGNTEAFF. The full variable domain, in which reference TRBV18 and TRBJ1-1 provide the parts outside the CDR3, is NAGVMQNPRHLVRRRGQEARLRCSPMKGHSHVYWYRQLPEEGLKFMVYLQKENIIDESGMPKERFSAEFPKEGPSILRIQQVVRGDSAAYFCASSPGQGNTEAFFGQGTRLTVV.

V and J are TRBV5-5 and TRBJ2-7, with 9 bases identical to TRBD1. Germline V gene data show CDR1 as SGHKS and CDR2 as YYEKEE (reference sequence). The CDR3 length is 13 residues. V shed 4 bases and J 7 bases; nucleotides not matched to a gene: 6. This chain's CDR3 is CASSPGQGKEQYF. CDR3 nucleotides: TGTGCCAGCAGCCCCGGACAGGGGAAAGAGCAGTACTTC.

The genes are TRBV7-2 and TRBJ1-5, with D uncertain. The CDR3 length is 15 residues. Germline lookup yields CDR1 SGHTA and CDR2 FQGNSA. The germline V and J ends were trimmed by 2 bases and 0 bases, with 8 bases remaining between them. The CDR3 region is CASSLYGYSNQPQHF. The CDR3 DNA reads TGTGCCAGCAGCTTATACGGTTATAGCAATCAGCCCCAGCATTTT.

The chain employs TRBV21-1 and TRBJ2-1; the D call TRBD2 from the table was never checked on the DNA. TRBV21-1 has pseudogene status. The CDR3 is 9 residues long. CDR3 DNA sequence: TGTGCCAGCTATAATGAGCAGTTCTTC. Its translation is CASYNEQFF.

This clone was seen a few times. The chain couples TRBV28 to TRBJ1-1; possibly TRBD1 for D (6 bases). This CDR3 contains 14 residues. Germline CDR1 MDHEN, CDR2 SYDVKM. With 4 bases removed from V and 0 bases from J, the gap between germline ends came to 9 bases. Here the CDR3 reads CASSYGQMNTEAFF. CDR3 nucleotides: TGTGCCAGCAGTTACGGACAGATGAACACTGAAGCTTTCTTT.

J is TRBJ1-5 and V is TRBV18, with 8 bases matching TRBD1. Germline V gene data show CDR1 as KGHSH and CDR2 as LQKENI. Unmatched junction bases numbered 8, after V lost 4 bases and J lost 3 bases. The CDR3 loop spans 16 amino acids. CDR3: CASSLETGVVNQPQHF. Here the CDR3 DNA reads TGTGCCAGCTCACTCGAGACAGGGGTGGTCAATCAGCCCCAGCATTTT.

A note on this clone: The sample contains more than one DNA sequence encoding this CDR3. The gene calls are TRBV4-2 and TRBJ2-2, with 7 nucleotides matching TRBD1. V trimming: 4 bases; J trimming: 0 bases; junction bases outside the gene matches: 5. This CDR3 contains 16 residues. Germline loops: CDR1 LGHNA, CDR2 YNFKEQ. The CDR3 here is CASSRGDRANTGELFF. The CDR3 DNA sequence: TGTGCCAGCAGCCGGGGAGACAGGGCGAACACCGGGGAGCTGTTTTTT.

This clone has just a few counts. The V call is TRBV6-6, the J call TRBJ2-1; TRBD2 matches at 8 bases. With 2 bases clipped from V and 9 bases from J, the junction kept 9 bases outside the gene matches. The CDR3 has 15 residues. Per germline, CDR1 MNHNY and CDR2 SVGAGI (reference sequence). CDR3 residues: CASSYGTGGLSEQFF. DNA for the CDR3: TGTGCCAGCAGTTACGGAACGGGAGGGCTTAGTGAGCAGTTCTTC.

In this sample, this clone turned up once. The chain carries TRBV27 and TRBJ2-7, with a possible D match to TRBD2 (5 bases). The CDR3 is made up of 15 amino acids. V shed 0 bases and J shed 2 bases, with 11 bases lying between them. Per the germline V gene, CDR1 is MNHEY and CDR2 is SMNVEV (reference sequence). The CDR3: CASSLSGSGTYEQYF. In nucleotides, the CDR3 is TGTGCCAGCAGTTTATCGGGGAGCGGAACCTACGAGCAGTACTTC.

The chain uses TRBV5-1 and TRBJ1-2, with 9 bases that match TRBD1. The V segment lost 4 bases and the J segment 3 bases; nucleotides outside the gene matches: 4. This CDR3 has 14 residues. Germline V gives CDR1 SGHRS, CDR2 YFSETQ. The CDR3 protein is CASSQTGGDYGYTF. The CDR3, as DNA: TGCGCCAGCAGCCAGACAGGGGGAGACTATGGCTACACCTTC.

With regard to this clone: Mismatch with germline at one junction end may stem from a read error. Other DNA variants within this sample encode the same CDR3. The chain has TRBV5-1 and TRBJ2-3; 14 nucleotides line up with TRBD2. This CDR3 spans 16 amino acids. In germline, CDR1 is SGHRS, CDR2 YFSETQ. CDR3 DNA: TGCGCCAGCAGCACTGGGACTAGCGGGAGCACGGATACGCAGTATTTT. Its translation is CASSTGTSGSTDTQYF.

The genes are TRBV19 and TRBJ1-1; 10 bases line up with TRBD1. This CDR3 is built from 15 residues. The J segment lost 3 bases and the V segment lost 4 bases, leaving 5 bases of the junction unmatched. In germline, CDR1 is LNHDA, CDR2 SQIVND (reference sequence). The CDR3 sequence is CASSRSGQGDTEAFF. The CDR3 region has the DNA TGTGCCAGTAGTAGATCTGGACAGGGGGACACTGAAGCTTTCTTT.

J is TRBJ1-1 and V is TRBV6-5; 11 nucleotides match TRBD1. J gave up 4 bases and V 6 bases, and 4 bases lay outside the gene matches. Germline lookup yields CDR1 MNHEY and CDR2 SVGAGI. The CDR3 is made up of 14 amino acids. The CDR3 reads CASRSGTGGTEAFF. CDR3 DNA: TGTGCCAGCAGATCCGGGACAGGGGGCACTGAAGCTTTCTTT.

This clone has only one observation. The chain is built from TRBV5-6 and TRBJ2-1; TRBD2 matches 13 bases. Germline loops: CDR1 SGHDT, CDR2 YYEEEE. The CDR3 has 15 amino acids. The V segment lost 4 bases and the J segment 5 bases; nucleotides outside the gene matches: 3. CDR3 loop: CASSGLAGVNNEQFF. In nucleotides, the CDR3 is TGTGCCAGCAGCGGACTAGCGGGAGTGAACAATGAGCAGTTCTTC. Complete variable domain (other parts from reference TRBV5-6 and TRBJ2-1): DAGVTQSPTHLIKTRGQQVTLRCSPKSGHDTVSWYQQALGQGPQFIFQYYEEEERQRGNFPDRFSGHQFPNYSSELNVNALLLGDSALYLCASSGLAGVNNEQFFGPGTRLTVL.

About this clone: Compared with germline, one end of the junction differs, possibly owing to a read error. This chain connects TRBV7-7 to TRBJ2-1, with 8 nucleotides matching TRBD2. The germline V gene encodes CDR1 SSHAT and CDR2 FNYEAQ (reference sequence). CDR3 length: 17 amino acids. CDR3 residues: CASSLTQGRGGYNEQFF. As DNA, the CDR3 is TGTGCTAGCAGCTTAACGCAGGGCCGGGGGGGGTACAATGAGCAGTTCTTC. The variable domain in full, completed from reference TRBV7-7 and TRBJ2-1, reads GAGVSQSPRYKVTKRGQDVTLRCDPISSHATLYWYQQALGQGPEFLTYFNYEAQPDKSGLPSDRFSAERPEGSISTLTIQRTEQRDSAMYRCASSLTQGRGGYNEQFFGPGTRLTVL.

This clone was found a few times. The chain links TRBV18 to TRBJ1-4, with 9 bases matching TRBD1. After removal of 3 bases from V and 6 bases from J, the junction contained 5 bases not matched to a gene. The CDR3 is 15 amino acids. The germline V gene has CDR1 KGHSH and CDR2 LQKENI. DNA of the CDR3: TGTGCCAGCTCACCGGACAGGGGAGCGGATGAAAAACTGTTTTTT. This encodes CASSPDRGADEKLFF.

This chain joins TRBV7-2 and TRBJ1-4, with D possibly being TRBD1 (5 bases). The germline V gene encodes CDR1 SGHTA and CDR2 FQGNSA. V was clipped by 3 bases and J by 7 bases, with 9 bases between them. The CDR3 length is 13 residues. CDR3 coding DNA: TGTGCCAGCAGCTTCCAGGGAGGTGAAAAACTGTTTTTT. This sequence encodes CASSFQGGEKLFF. Using reference TRBV7-2 and TRBJ1-4 for the parts outside the CDR3, the full variable domain is GAGVSQSPSNKVTEKGKDVELRCDPISGHTALYWYRQSLGQGLEFLIYFQGNSAPDKSGLPSDRFSAERTGGSVSTLTIQRTQQEDSAVYLCASSFQGGEKLFFGSGTQLSVL.

This clone has more than one count but fewer than ten. The DNA for the CDR3 is TGTGCCAGCAGCGCCCCCGGACGACTAGCGGGACACACCGGGGAGCTGTTTTTT. It encodes CASSAPGRLAGHTGELFF. J is TRBJ2-2 and V is TRBV9; 11 bases are shared with TRBD2. The ends lost 3 bases at V and 3 bases at J; junction bases unmatched: 10. The CDR3 is made up of 18 amino acids. CDR1 and CDR2 from the germline V gene are SGDLS and YYNGEE. Supplemented by reference TRBV9 and TRBJ2-2, the full variable domain reads DSGVTQTPKHLITATGQRVTLRCSPRSGDLSVYWYQQSLDQGLQFLIQYYNGEERAKGNILERFSAQQFPDLHSELNLSSLELGDSALYFCASSAPGRLAGHTGELFFGEGSRLTVL.

The J gene is TRBJ2-3, the V gene TRBV12-5; D is undetermined. Germline CDR1 LGHNT, CDR2 FRNRAP. This CDR3 contains 14 residues. V was cut by 7 bases and J by 3 bases, with 14 bases left in between. CDR3 loop: CASVLDGETDTQYF. In nucleotides, the CDR3 is TGTGCTAGTGTTCTCGACGGAGAAACAGATACGCAGTATTTT.

The rearrangement links TRBV6-4 to TRBJ1-1; D is possibly TRBD1 (6 bases). CDR1 is MRHNA, CDR2 SNTAGT, per germline. Trimming took off 4 bases at V and 5 bases at J, with 17 bases between the two ends. This CDR3 is 15 amino acids long. Written as DNA, the CDR3 is TGTGCCAGCAGTGCCACCGGACAGATCGGGACTGAAGCTTTCTTT. This encodes CASSATGQIGTEAFF.